What follows are 2 T cell receptor beta chains derived from one specimen sequenced in a study of cytomegalovirus exposure and HLA in healthy donors (TCRdb year 2017). The protocol used for the library was the immunoSEQ multiplex PCR assay. For the multiplex PCR, a mixture combining 60 forward primers for TCR Vbeta segments and 13 reverse primers for TCR Jbeta segments was used. Here the immuneACCESS table is served through TCRdb, limited to in-frame sequences with V and J called. Missing clones are a known gap in these copies; in checked studies unresolved V genes cover under half, and the rest lacks a known reason. A total of some 180,000 clones appear in this sample, over 65% of them only once. Together, the top ten hold over 1.1% of the sample. The specimen sequenced was PBMCs. These receptor sequences come from a man younger than 30 in good health and CMV-seronegative.

The CDR3 DNA reads TGTGCCAGCAGCTTAAAGCGGTCTAGCGGGAACCCGCAGTATTTT. This sequence encodes CASSLKRSSGNPQYF. The gene calls are TRBV7-2 and TRBJ2-3; 9 positions match TRBD2. V lost 2 bases to trimming and J lost 10 bases; unmatched junction nucleotides: 10. CDR1 is SGHTA, CDR2 FQGNSA, per germline. CDR3 length: 15 residues.

This rearrangement joins TRBV19 to TRBJ2-2; TRBD2 matches 10 bases. With V trimmed by 7 bases and J by 7 bases, 15 bases remained unmatched. CDR3 length equals 17 residues. Germline lookup yields CDR1 LNHDA and CDR2 SQIVND (reference sequence). The CDR3 sequence: CASTETSGPLGGGELFF. Written as DNA, the CDR3 is TGTGCCAGTACCGAGACTAGCGGGCCCCTGGGCGGCGGGGAGCTGTTTTTT.